This TCR beta chain was captured in a study of CXCR3-negative and CXCR3-positive naive CD8 T cells. UMI-labeled TRB cDNA libraries were prepared by 5' RACE. TCRdb reprocessed the 5' RACE reads; each CDR3 protein has one entry and no DNA is given. This sample's table has over 100,000 distinct CDR3 sequences. This CDR3 is built from 13 residues. Notes on the study in general: TRB CDR3s were more hydrophobic in CXCR3-positive than in CXCR3-negative naive cells.

A remark on this clonotype: The antigen is not known.

The source material was naive CXCR3- CD8+ T cells from blood. Indicated subset: CD45RO-CCR7+CD27+CD95- naive CD8+ T cells lacking CXCR3 (TNR3-). The sequence came from a human donor in good health. Some clones in this sample may be carry-over from other donors' samples. The chain couples TRBV12-3 or TRBV12-4 to TRBJ2-7; TCRdb's D call of TRBD1 is untestable without DNA. This CDR3 is CASTAGQIHEQYF.